This is a list of T cell receptor beta chains from one sample in a study of control samples from healthy donors and cancer patients. Only in-frame clones appear in the TCRdb table, and some are missing; sequencing was by immunoSEQ multiplex PCR. Among about 150,000 clones listed, about 94% were seen once. Sequencing was performed on blood. These receptors all stem from a man aged 45-65 years in good health. CDR3s include the opening cysteine and the closing phenylalanine or tryptophan. The D gene is left open where the match is weak. Part of the rows lack a size; the others show once, few, many or a class for expanded clones.

V gene | D gene | clone size | CDR3 protein
TRBV11-2 | TRBD2 | once | CASSSTSGSDTQYF
TRBV18 | - | - | CASSPPGGLNEKLFF
TRBV29-1 | TRBD2 | - | CSVEAGGRDEQFF
TRBV28 | TRBD2 | - | CASGLAGSYNEQFF
TRBV7-2 | - | - | CASSLVGDPGEKLFF
TRBV3-1/TRBV3-2 | - | - | CASSPSLNTEAFF
TRBV19 | TRBD1 | - | CASSYDRGGEQYF
TRBV2 | - | - | CASRASSYEQYF
TRBV11-2 | TRBD1 | - | CASSSGTGVGEQFF
TRBV5-1 | - | - | CASSPSTGNTEAFF
TRBV13 | - | - | CASSLKTRTNYGYTF
TRBV18 | - | - | CASSPLGSSYNEQFF
TRBV21-1 | - | - | CASSKVRAPGVTPNEKLFF
TRBV19 | TRBD1 | - | CASSQTGGITEAFF
TRBV4-1 | TRBD2 | - | CASSQAASGRDSRETQYF
TRBV28 | - | - | CASSSQETLIRAFF
TRBV7-9 | - | - | CASSLPINIQYF
TRBV14 | - | - | CASSPGYRYGYTF
TRBV2 | - | - | CASSNRGANVLTF
TRBV29-1 | TRBD1 | - | CSAGDRVNTEAFF
TRBV12-3/TRBV12-4 | - | - | CASSFREPQHF
TRBV7-2 | - | once | CASRRTSQETQYF